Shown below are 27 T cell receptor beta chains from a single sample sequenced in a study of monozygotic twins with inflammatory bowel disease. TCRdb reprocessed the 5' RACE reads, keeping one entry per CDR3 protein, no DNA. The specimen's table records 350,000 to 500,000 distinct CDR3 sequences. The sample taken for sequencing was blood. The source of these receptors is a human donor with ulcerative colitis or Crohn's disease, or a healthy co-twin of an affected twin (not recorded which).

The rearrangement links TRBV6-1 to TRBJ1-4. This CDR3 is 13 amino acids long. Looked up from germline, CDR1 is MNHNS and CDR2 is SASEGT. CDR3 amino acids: CASSATIGGELFF.

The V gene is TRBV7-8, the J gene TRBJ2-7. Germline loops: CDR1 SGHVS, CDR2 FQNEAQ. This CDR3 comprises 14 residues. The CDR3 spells CASSLDTATYEQYF.

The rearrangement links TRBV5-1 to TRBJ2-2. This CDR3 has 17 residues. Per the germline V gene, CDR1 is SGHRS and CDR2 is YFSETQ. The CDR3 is CASSLGPAQRDSGELFF. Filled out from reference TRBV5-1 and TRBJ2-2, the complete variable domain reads KAGVTQTPRYLIKTRGQQVTLSCSPISGHRSVSWYQQTPGQGLQFLFEYFSETQRNKGNFPGRFSGRQFSNSRSEMNVSTLELGDSALYLCASSLGPAQRDSGELFFGEGSRLTVL.

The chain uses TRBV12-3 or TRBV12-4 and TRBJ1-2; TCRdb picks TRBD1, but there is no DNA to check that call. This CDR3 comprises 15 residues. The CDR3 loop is CASSLSSGGNYGYTF.

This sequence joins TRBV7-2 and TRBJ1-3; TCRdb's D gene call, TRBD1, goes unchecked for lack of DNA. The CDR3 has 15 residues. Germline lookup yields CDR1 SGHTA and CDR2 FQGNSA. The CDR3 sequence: CASSRGGQSGNTIYF. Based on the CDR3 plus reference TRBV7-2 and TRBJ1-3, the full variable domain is GAGVSQSPSNKVTEKGKDVELRCDPISGHTALYWYRQSLGQGLEFLIYFQGNSAPDKSGLPSDRFSAERTGGSVSTLTIQRTQQEDSAVYLCASSRGGQSGNTIYFGEGSWLTVV.

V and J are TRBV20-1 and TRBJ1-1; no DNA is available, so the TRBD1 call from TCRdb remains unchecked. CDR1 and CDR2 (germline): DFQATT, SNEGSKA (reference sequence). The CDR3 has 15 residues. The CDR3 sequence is CSARVLGQGNTEAFF.

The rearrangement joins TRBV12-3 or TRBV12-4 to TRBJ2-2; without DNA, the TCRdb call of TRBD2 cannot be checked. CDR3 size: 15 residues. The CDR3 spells CASSWDSTDTGELFF.

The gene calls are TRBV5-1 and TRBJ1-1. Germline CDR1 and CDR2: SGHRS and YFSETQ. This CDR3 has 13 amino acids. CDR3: CASSEGTSFEAFF.

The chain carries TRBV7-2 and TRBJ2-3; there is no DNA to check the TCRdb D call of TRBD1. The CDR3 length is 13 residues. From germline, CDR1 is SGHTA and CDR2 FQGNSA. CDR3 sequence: CASTVLGAKTQYF.

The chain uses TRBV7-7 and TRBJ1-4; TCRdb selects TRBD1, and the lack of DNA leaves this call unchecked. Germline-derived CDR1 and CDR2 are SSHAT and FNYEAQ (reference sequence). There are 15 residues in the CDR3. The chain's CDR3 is CASSSGGQVNEKLFF.

The CDR3 region is CASSPGLRTEAFF. V and J are TRBV5-4 and TRBJ1-1. Germline CDR1 and CDR2: SGHNT and YYREEE (reference sequence). This CDR3 comprises 13 residues.

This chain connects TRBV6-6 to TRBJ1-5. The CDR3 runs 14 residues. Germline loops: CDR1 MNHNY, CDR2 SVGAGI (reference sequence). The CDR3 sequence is CASSYYASNQPQHF.

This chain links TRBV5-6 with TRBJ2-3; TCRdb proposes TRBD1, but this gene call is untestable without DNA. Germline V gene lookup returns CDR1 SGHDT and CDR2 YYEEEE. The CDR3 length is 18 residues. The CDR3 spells CASSPAAWAGAFVDTQYF. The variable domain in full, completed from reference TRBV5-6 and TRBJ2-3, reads DAGVTQSPTHLIKTRGQQVTLRCSPKSGHDTVSWYQQALGQGPQFIFQYYEEEERQRGNFPDRFSGHQFPNYSSELNVNALLLGDSALYLCASSPAAWAGAFVDTQYFGPGTRLTVL.

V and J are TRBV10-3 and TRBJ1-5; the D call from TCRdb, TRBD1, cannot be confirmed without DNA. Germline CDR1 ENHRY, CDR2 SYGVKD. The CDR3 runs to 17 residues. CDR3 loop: CAIRDREKIGSNQPQHF.

The CDR3: CASSQENRGYEQYF. The chain uses TRBV3-1 and TRBJ2-7; the TCRdb D gene call, TRBD1, has no DNA to confirm it. In germline, CDR1 is LGHDT, CDR2 YNNKEL (reference sequence). CDR3 length: 14 residues.

This CDR3 reads CASSYFGNEQFF. The chain uses TRBV6-5 and TRBJ2-1. The CDR3 is made up of 12 amino acids. Germline V CDR1 and CDR2: MNHEY, SVGAGI.

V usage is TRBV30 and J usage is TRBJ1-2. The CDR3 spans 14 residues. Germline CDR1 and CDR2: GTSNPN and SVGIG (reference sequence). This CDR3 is CAWSLQGATYGYTF.

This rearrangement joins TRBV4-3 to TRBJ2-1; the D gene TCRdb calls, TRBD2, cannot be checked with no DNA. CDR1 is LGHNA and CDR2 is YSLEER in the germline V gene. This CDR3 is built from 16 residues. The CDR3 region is CASSQGTSGTNNEQFF.

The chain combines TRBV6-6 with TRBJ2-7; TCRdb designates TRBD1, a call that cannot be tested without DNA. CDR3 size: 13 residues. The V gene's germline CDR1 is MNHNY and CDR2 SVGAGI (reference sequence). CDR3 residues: CASVGQGPYEQYF.

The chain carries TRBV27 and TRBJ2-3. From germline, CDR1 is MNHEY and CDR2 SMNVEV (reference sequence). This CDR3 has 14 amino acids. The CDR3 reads CASSFKALADTQYF.

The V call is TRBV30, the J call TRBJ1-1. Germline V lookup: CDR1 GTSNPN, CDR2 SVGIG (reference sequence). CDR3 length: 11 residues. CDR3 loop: CAARLLAEAFF.

The CDR3 reads CASSNGRDQPQHF. The chain uses TRBV7-2 and TRBJ1-5. In germline, CDR1 is SGHTA, CDR2 FQGNSA. The CDR3 length is 13 residues.

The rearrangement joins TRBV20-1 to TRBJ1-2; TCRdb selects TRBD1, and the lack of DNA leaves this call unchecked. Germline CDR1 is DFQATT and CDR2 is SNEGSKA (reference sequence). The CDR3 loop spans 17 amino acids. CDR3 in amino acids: CSARDAGSLVGAGGYTF.

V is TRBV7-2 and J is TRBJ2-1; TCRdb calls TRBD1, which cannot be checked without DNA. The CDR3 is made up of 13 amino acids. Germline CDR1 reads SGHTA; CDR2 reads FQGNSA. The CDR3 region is CASSWSGGNEQFF.

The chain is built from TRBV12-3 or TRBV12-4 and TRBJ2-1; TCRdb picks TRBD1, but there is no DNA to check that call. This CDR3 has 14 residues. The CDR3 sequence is CASLPPTSSNEQFF.

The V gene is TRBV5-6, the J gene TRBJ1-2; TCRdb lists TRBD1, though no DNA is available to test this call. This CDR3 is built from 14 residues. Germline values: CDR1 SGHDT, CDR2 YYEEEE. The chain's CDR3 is CASTPPGTVLGYTF. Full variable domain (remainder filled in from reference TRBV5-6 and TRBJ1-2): DAGVTQSPTHLIKTRGQQVTLRCSPKSGHDTVSWYQQALGQGPQFIFQYYEEEERQRGNFPDRFSGHQFPNYSSELNVNALLLGDSALYLCASTPPGTVLGYTFGSGTRLTVV.

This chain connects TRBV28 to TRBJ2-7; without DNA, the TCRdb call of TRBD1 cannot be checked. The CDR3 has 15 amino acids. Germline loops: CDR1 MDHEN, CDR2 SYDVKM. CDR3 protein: CASTPTGTGGYEQYF.